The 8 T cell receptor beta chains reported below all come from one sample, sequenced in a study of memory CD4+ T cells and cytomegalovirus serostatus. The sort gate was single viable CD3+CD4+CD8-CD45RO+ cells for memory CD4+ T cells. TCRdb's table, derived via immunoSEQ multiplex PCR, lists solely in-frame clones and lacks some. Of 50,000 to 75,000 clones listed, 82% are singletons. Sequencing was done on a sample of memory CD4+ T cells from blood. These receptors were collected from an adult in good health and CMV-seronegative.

The CDR3 is CASRGTALLGSLHF. CDR3 DNA: TGTGCCAGCAGAGGGACAGCGCTTCTTGGGTCCCTCCACTTT. The chain uses TRBV27 and TRBJ1-6, with 7 positions matching TRBD1. CDR3 length: 14 amino acids. V shed 6 bases and J 14 bases; nucleotides not matched to a gene: 13. Germline values: CDR1 MNHEY, CDR2 SMNVEV (reference sequence).

CDR3 DNA sequence: TGTGCCAGCAGCTTGTTTTCCGGCAGGGGCAATCAGCCCCAGCATTTT. Amino acids: CASSLFSGRGNQPQHF. The V gene is TRBV5-6, the J gene TRBJ1-5; possibly TRBD1 for D (5 bases). Germline V CDR1 and CDR2: SGHDT, YYEEEE. V lost 1 base, J lost 2 bases, and 13 bases lay in between. This CDR3 has 16 amino acids.

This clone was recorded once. The CDR3 nucleotides are TGCGCCAGCAGCCAAGGCCCGCAGGGGAGCACCTACGAGCAGTACTTC. Its translation: CASSQGPQGSTYEQYF. This rearrangement joins TRBV4-1 to TRBJ2-7, with D possibly being TRBD1 (6 bases). Trimming took off 1 base at V and 2 bases at J, with 15 bases between the two ends. The CDR3 extends over 16 amino acids. Germline values: CDR1 MGHRA, CDR2 YSYEKL.

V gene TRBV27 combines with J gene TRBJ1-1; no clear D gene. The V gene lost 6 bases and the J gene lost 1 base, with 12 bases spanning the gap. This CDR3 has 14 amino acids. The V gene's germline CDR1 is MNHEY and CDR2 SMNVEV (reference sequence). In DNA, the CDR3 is TGTGCCAGCAGACCGAGGGCCTCGAACACTGAAGCTTTCTTT. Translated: CASRPRASNTEAFF.

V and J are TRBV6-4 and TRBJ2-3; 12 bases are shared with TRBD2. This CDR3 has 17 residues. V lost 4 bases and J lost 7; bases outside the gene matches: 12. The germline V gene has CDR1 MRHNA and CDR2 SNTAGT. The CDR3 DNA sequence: TGTGCCAGCAGTGGCCTTGCCGGGACTAGCGGGCGGAATACGCAGTATTTT. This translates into CASSGLAGTSGRNTQYF.

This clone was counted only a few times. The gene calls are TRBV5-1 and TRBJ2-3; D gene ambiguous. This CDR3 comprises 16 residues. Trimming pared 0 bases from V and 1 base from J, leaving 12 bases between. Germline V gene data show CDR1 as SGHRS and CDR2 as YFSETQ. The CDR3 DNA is TGCGCCAGCAGCTTGGCCCCACCTCCGGGCACAGATACGCAGTATTTT. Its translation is CASSLAPPPGTDTQYF.

CDR3 residues: CASSNNQAVPYEQYF. The CDR3 DNA reads TGTGCCAGCAGTAACAACCAGGCGGTCCCCTACGAGCAGTACTTC. The chain is built from TRBV2 and TRBJ2-7; D remains unclear. The CDR3 loop spans 15 amino acids. CDR1 SNHLY and CDR2 FYNNEI come from the germline V gene. V lost 5 bases, J lost 2 bases, and 16 bases lay in between.

DNA of the CDR3: TGTGCCAGCTCACCACAGGGGGAGGCTAAGTACTTC. It yields the protein CASSPQGEAKYF. The gene calls are TRBV18 and TRBJ2-5; perhaps D is TRBD1 or TRBD2 (6 bases each). V was clipped by 1 base and J by 12 bases, with 12 bases between them. The germline V gene has CDR1 KGHSH and CDR2 LQKENI. The CDR3 is made up of 12 amino acids.